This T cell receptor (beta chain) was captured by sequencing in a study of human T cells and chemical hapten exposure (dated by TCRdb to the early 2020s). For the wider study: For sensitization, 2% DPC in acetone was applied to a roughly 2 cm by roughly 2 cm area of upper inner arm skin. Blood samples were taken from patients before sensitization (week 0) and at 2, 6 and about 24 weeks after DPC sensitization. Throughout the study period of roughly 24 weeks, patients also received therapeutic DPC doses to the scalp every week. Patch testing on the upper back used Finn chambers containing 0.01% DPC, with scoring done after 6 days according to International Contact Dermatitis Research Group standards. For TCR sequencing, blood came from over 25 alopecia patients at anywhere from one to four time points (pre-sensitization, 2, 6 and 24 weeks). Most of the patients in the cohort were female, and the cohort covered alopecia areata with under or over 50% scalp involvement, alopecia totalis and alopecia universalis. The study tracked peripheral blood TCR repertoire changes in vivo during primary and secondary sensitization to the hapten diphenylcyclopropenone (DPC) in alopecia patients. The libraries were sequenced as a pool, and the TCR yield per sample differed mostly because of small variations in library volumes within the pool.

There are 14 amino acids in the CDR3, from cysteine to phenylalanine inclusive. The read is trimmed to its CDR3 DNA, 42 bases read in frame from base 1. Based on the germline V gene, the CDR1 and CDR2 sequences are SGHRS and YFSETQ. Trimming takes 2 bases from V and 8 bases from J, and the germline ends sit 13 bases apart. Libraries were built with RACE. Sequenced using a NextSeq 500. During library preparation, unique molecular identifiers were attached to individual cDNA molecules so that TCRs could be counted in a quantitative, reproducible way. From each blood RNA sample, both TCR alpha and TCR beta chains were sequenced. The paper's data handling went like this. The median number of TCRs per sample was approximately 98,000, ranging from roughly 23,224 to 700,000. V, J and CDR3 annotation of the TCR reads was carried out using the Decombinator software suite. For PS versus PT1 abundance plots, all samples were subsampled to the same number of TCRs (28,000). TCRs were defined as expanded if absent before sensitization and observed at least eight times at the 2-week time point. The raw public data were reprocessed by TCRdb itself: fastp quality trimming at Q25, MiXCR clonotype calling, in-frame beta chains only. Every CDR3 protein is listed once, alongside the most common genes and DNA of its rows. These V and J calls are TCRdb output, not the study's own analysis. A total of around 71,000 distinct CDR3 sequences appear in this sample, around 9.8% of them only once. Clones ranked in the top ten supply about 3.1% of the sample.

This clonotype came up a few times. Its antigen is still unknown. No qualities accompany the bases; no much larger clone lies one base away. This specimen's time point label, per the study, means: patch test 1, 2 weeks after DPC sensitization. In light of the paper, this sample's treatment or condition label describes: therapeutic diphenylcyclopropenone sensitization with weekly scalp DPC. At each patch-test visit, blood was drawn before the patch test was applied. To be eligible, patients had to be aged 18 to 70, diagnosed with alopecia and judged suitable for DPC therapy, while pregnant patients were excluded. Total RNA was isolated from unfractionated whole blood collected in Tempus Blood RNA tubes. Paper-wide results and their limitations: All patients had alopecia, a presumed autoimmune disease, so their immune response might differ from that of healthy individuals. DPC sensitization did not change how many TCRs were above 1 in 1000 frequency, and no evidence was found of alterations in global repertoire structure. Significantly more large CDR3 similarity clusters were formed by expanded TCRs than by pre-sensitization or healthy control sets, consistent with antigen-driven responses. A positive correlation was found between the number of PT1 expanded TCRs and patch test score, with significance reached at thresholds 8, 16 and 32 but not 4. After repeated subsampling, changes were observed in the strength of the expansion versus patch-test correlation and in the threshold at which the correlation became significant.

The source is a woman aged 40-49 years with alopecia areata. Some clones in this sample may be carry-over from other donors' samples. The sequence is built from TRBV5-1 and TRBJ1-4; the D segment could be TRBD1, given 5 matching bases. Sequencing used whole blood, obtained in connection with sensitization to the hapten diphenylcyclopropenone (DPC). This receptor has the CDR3 CASSLSEGREKLFF. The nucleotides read TGCGCCAGCAGCTTAAGCGAGGGGCGCGAAAAACTGTTTTTT.